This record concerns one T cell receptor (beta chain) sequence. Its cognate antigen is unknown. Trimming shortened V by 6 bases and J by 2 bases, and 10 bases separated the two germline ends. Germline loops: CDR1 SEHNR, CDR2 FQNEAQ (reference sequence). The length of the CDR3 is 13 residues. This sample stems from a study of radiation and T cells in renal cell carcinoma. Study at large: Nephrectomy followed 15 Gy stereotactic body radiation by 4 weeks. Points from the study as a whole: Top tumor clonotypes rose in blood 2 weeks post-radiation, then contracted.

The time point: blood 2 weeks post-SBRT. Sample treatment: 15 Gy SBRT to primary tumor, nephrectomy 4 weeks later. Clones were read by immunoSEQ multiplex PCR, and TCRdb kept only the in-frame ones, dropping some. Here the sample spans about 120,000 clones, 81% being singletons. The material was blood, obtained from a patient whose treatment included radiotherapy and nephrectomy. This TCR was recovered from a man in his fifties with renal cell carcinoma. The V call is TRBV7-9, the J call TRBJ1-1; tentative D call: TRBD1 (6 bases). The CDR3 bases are TGTGCCAGCAGGACAGGCTTTAACACTGAAGCTTTCTTT. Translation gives CASRTGFNTEAFF.